The 5 T cell receptor beta chains below all came from one sample that was sequenced in a study of T-cell memory formation after mild COVID-19 (dated by TCRdb to the early 2020s). Receptor amplification or capture employed 5' RACE. Sequencing instrument: Illumina NovaSeq 6000. TCRdb reprocessing: public reads trimmed at Q25 with fastp, clones called with MiXCR, in-frame beta chains kept. Entries that share a CDR3 protein sequence are merged under the most common genes and DNA. This sample has about 290,000 distinct CDR3 sequences in its table, and more than 15% of those were observed once. Around a fifth of the sample goes to the ten largest clones. The material sequenced was PBMCs or a T cell subset sorted from them (not recorded which). These receptors all come from a young man who had mild COVID-19 (a few samples of this study predate the infection). The sample titles of this study are shuffled in the database, so cell type and time point are left out; the donor was told from shared clones.

V and J are TRBV5-1 and TRBJ2-1; TRBD2 agrees at 11 bases. Germline values: CDR1 SGHRS, CDR2 YFSETQ. The CDR3 extends over 16 amino acids. With 1 base clipped from V and 4 bases from J, the junction kept 4 bases outside the gene matches. In nucleotides, the CDR3 is TGCGCCAGCAGCTTGTTTGCTAGCGGGGGGTACAATGAGCAGTTCTTC. Protein product: CASSLFASGGYNEQFF.

CDR3 amino acids: CASSRTRYGDTQYF. The CDR3 DNA follows: TGTGCCAGCAGTCGGACTAGGTACGGGGATACGCAGTATTTT. The chain is built from TRBV6-5 and TRBJ2-3, with 7 bases fitting TRBD2. Per the germline V gene, CDR1 is MNHEY and CDR2 is SVGAGI. The CDR3 contains 14 residues. Unmatched junction bases numbered 8, after V lost 5 bases and J lost 6 bases.

This clonotype was picked up a small number of times. The V gene is TRBV7-2, the J gene TRBJ1-6; TRBD1 matches 7 bases. V lost 1 base and J lost 14; bases outside the gene matches: 5. Germline-derived CDR1 and CDR2 are SGHTA and FQGNSA. The CDR3 has 13 amino acids. CDR3 sequence (DNA): TGTGCCAGCAGCTTAGGACAGGGAAAGGCCCTCCACTTT. It codes for CASSLGQGKALHF.

This clonotype was detected ten times or more. The gene calls are TRBV5-1 and TRBJ2-6, with TRBD2 as a possible D gene (6 bases). V lost 7 bases and J lost 0, with 11 bases in between. Germline assignment: CDR1 SGHRS and CDR2 YFSETQ. This CDR3 comprises 15 residues. This chain's CDR3 is CASRAGNSGANVLTF. The DNA of the CDR3 is TGCGCCAGCCGCGCGGGGAACTCTGGGGCCAACGTCCTGACTTTC.

This chain uses TRBV24-1 with TRBJ2-2; the D is unclear. V lost 6 bases and J 6 bases, leaving 13 bases between the germline ends. Germline CDR1 reads KGHDR; CDR2 reads SFDVKD. The CDR3 is 14 amino acids. The chain's CDR3 is CATSPGLPAGELFF. CDR3 in DNA: TGTGCCACCAGTCCTGGATTGCCGGCCGGGGAGCTGTTTTTT.